Listed here are 14 T cell receptor beta chains from one sample, sequenced in a study of molecular identifiers for immune sequencing clone quantification. TCRdb fed the PCR reads into MiXCR, producing one record per CDR3 protein. Of approximately 97,000 distinct CDR3 sequences listed, 35% are singletons. The sequenced sample consisted of naive CD8+ T cells from blood, with Jurkat cell RNA spiked in. Regarding subset: FACS-sorted CD8+CD4-CCR7+CD45RA+ naive T cells. Receptor source: a human donor in good health. Some libraries in this study had Jurkat cell RNA spiked in.

This clonotype was seen only a few times. V usage is TRBV20-1 and J usage is TRBJ1-4; 9 nucleotides agree with TRBD1. Germline CDR1 is DFQATT and CDR2 is SNEGSKA (reference sequence). The J segment lost 8 bases and the V segment lost 3 bases, leaving 7 bases of the junction unmatched. The CDR3 is 14 amino acids. The chain's CDR3 is CSARGQGLWEKLFF. The CDR3 bases are TGCAGTGCTAGGGGACAGGGCTTGTGGGAAAAACTGTTTTTT.

Concerning this clonotype itself: Just one base apart from a much larger clone, this may be a read error. This rearrangement joins TRBV11-2 to TRBJ2-3, with D possibly being TRBD2 (5 bases). CDR3 length equals 16 residues. Germline-derived CDR1 and CDR2 are SGHAT and FQNNGV. Trimming pared 1 base from V and 0 bases from J, leaving 11 bases between. The CDR3 loop is CASSLGPAESTDTQYF. As DNA, the CDR3 is TGTGCCAGCAGCTTAGGGCCAGCGGAGAGCACAGATACGCAGTATTTT. The entire variable domain, with the rest obtained from reference TRBV11-2 and TRBJ2-3, is as follows: EAGVAQSPRYKIIEKRQSVAFWCNPISGHATLYWYQQILGQGPKLLIQFQNNGVVDDSQLPKDRFSAERLKGVDSTLKIQPAKLEDSAVYLCASSLGPAESTDTQYFGPGTRLTVL.

This clonotype was recorded many times. The CDR3 DNA follows: TGTGCCAGCAGCTTTCTGACGTACGGGGATACGCAGTATTTT. Residues: CASSFLTYGDTQYF. The chain joins TRBV7-9 to TRBJ2-3; no clear D gene. Germline values: CDR1 SEHNR, CDR2 FQNEAQ (reference sequence). This CDR3 has 14 residues. V lost 3 bases, J lost 6 bases, and 13 bases lay in between.

There are a few counts of this clonotype. The chain recombines TRBV28 with TRBJ2-3; 12 positions match TRBD2. This CDR3 contains 21 residues. V shed 2 bases, J shed 6 bases, and the junction held 21 bases outside the gene matches. Germline CDR1 is MDHEN and CDR2 is SYDVKM. CDR3 loop: CASSLPPPSGRGLGFSDTQYF. The CDR3 DNA follows: TGTGCCAGCAGTTTACCCCCGCCTAGCGGGAGGGGCTTAGGGTTCTCGGATACGCAGTATTTT.

At least ten counts were recorded for this clonotype. The chain uses TRBV7-9 and TRBJ1-1; D gene ambiguous. The CDR3 loop spans 15 amino acids. Germline assignment: CDR1 SEHNR and CDR2 FQNEAQ (reference sequence). V was pared by 2 bases and J by 5 bases, with 15 bases between. The CDR3 DNA sequence: TGTGCCAGCAGCTTACCTTCGAGCCAGATGACTGAAGCTTTCTTT. This encodes CASSLPSSQMTEAFF.

V gene TRBV9 combines with J gene TRBJ2-3, with D possibly TRBD2 on 5 matching bases. Germline V lookup: CDR1 SGDLS, CDR2 YYNGEE. This CDR3 comprises 17 residues. Trimming removed 0 bases at V and 1 base at J, with 15 bases between. The CDR3 coding sequence is TGTGCCAGCAGCGTAGGAGGAGGCAGAGTGGGCACAGATACGCAGTATTTT. Its protein product is CASSVGGGRVGTDTQYF.

In regard to this clonotype: One end of the junction does not line up with germline, which may come from a read error. The chain has TRBV29-1 and TRBJ1-2; no firm D call. The CDR3 runs to 12 residues. The germline CDR1 and CDR2 sequences are SQVTM and ANQGSEA. CDR3 in amino acids: CSVEDRNYGHTF. The DNA for the CDR3 is TGCAGCGTTGAAGATCGGAACTATGGCCACACCTTC.

With respect to this clonotype: The final CDR3 position lacks the conserved phenylalanine or tryptophan, pointing to a likely read error. The V call is TRBV2, the J call TRBJ2-4; either TRBD1 or TRBD2 may fit D (6 bases each). The CDR3 runs to 15 residues. Trimming took 8 bases from V and 0 from J, leaving 14 bases between them. Germline V gene sequence: CDR1 SNHLY, CDR2 FYNNEI. CDR3 sequence reads: CASLGGYIAKNIQYL. CDR3 in DNA: TGTGCCAGCTTGGGGGGCTATATAGCCAAAAACATTCAGTACCTC.

This clonotype was found once. This chain links TRBV11-2 with TRBJ2-7; 8 nucleotides align to TRBD1. CDR1 and CDR2 (germline): SGHAT, FQNNGV. Trimming removed 1 base from V and 6 bases from J; junction bases left unmatched: 20. This CDR3 contains 19 residues. CDR3 nucleotide sequence: TGTGCCAGCAGCTTAGTGGGGGACAGGCACCGAAGGATCCTTTGCGAGCAGTACTTC. This translates into CASSLVGDRHRRILCEQYF. The variable domain in full, with the rest retrieved from reference TRBV11-2 and TRBJ2-7, is EAGVAQSPRYKIIEKRQSVAFWCNPISGHATLYWYQQILGQGPKLLIQFQNNGVVDDSQLPKDRFSAERLKGVDSTLKIQPAKLEDSAVYLCASSLVGDRHRRILCEQYFGPGTRLTVT.

The chain uses TRBV2 and TRBJ2-7; 7 nucleotides line up with TRBD1. This CDR3 contains 14 residues. Trimming cost V 4 bases and J 7 bases; bases outside gene matches: 10. Germline V lookup: CDR1 SNHLY, CDR2 FYNNEI. CDR3 protein: CASSGQGLRVEQYF. CDR3 DNA sequence: TGTGCCAGCAGTGGACAGGGCCTTCGGGTGGAGCAGTACTTC.

A few counts support this clonotype. The chain combines TRBV7-2 with TRBJ2-7, with D maybe TRBD2 (5 bases). Germline-derived CDR1 and CDR2 are SGHTA and FQGNSA. The CDR3 extends over 14 amino acids. V lost 5 bases, J lost 5 bases, and 16 bases lay in between. CDR3 in DNA: TGTGCCAGCAGCCCGCCAACTAGGACCCACGAGCAGTACTTC. Its protein is CASSPPTRTHEQYF.

The chain recombines TRBV3-1 with TRBJ2-2, with unresolved D. Germline V gene data show CDR1 as LGHDT and CDR2 as YNNKEL (reference sequence). V lost 10 bases, J lost 2 bases, and 5 bases lay in between. CDR3 size: 11 residues. The chain's CDR3 is CATPNTGELFF. The CDR3 DNA sequence: TGTGCCACCCCTAACACCGGGGAGCTGTTTTTT.

This clonotype has at least ten counts. The rearrangement uses TRBV27 and TRBJ1-4; D is unresolved. The CDR3 is made up of 12 amino acids. The V end was cut by 4 bases, the J end by 4 bases, with 4 bases between. CDR1 is MNHEY, CDR2 SMNVEV, per germline (reference sequence). CDR3 nucleotide sequence: TGTGCCAGCAGTTCGTTTAATGAAAAACTGTTTTTT. This gives the protein CASSSFNEKLFF.

This clonotype was found many times. J is TRBJ2-7 and V is TRBV29-1, with D possibly TRBD2 on 6 matching bases. V lost 0 bases, J lost 3 bases, and 18 bases lay in between. This CDR3 has 16 residues. Germline V gene data show CDR1 as SQVTM and CDR2 as ANQGSEA. This chain's CDR3 is CSVEEGLMGLGYEQYF. The DNA of the CDR3 is TGCAGCGTTGAAGAAGGGTTAATGGGACTCGGCTACGAGCAGTACTTC.